What follows are 3 T cell receptor beta chains derived from one specimen sequenced in a study of T cell clonality in common variable immunodeficiency. Clones were read by immunoSEQ multiplex PCR, and TCRdb kept only the in-frame ones, dropping some. Recorded here are tens of thousands of clones, none singletons. These TCRs' antigens remain unknown. Study-level findings and limits: Fewer deletions and N-nucleotide insertions were reportedly seen in common variable immunodeficiency TCR beta sequences.

The sample comprised peripheral blood mononuclear cells. These TCRs come from a human donor with common variable immunodeficiency.

This clone was picked up many times. The CDR3 goes on 3 residues after the read ends, and that part is filled in from the germline J gene. The chain carries TRBV11-2 and TRBJ2-7, with TRBD1 matching 7 bases. Germline values: CDR1 SGHAT, CDR2 FQNNGV. The CDR3 has 15 residues. With 3 bases clipped from V and 4 bases from J, the junction kept 9 bases outside the gene matches. Incomplete CDR3 DNA: TGTGCCAGCAGCTTGGAGGACAGGAGGAAATACGAG. Translating it yields CASSLEDRRKYE. The CDR3 in full is CASSLEDRRKYEQYF.

As for this clone: The CDR3 end falls 3 residues outside the read, so it is completed with the germline J gene. The chain is built from TRBV6-2 or TRBV6-3 and TRBJ2-5; 10 positions agree with TRBD2. The CDR3 spans 16 residues. The germline V gene has CDR1 MNHEY and CDR2 SVGEGT. V dropped 5 bases and J dropped 3; count of bases not matched to a gene: 9. CDR3 loop: CASSPTGTSDKETQYF. CDR3 DNA (partial): TGTGCCAGCAGTCCTACAGGGACTAGCGACAAAGAGACC.

A few counts support this clone. The read ends 3 residues early relative to the CDR3; the germline J gene fills the gap. This chain uses TRBV2 with TRBJ1-2; 10 bases fit TRBD1. Germline lookup yields CDR1 SNHLY and CDR2 FYNNEI. V shed 5 bases and J 4 bases; nucleotides not matched to a gene: 7. This CDR3 contains 15 residues. The sequenced CDR3 bases are TGTGCCAGCAGTTTCCCGGGACAGGGGCGCTATGGC. Its protein product is CASSFPGQGRYG. The entire CDR3 protein is CASSFPGQGRYGYTF.